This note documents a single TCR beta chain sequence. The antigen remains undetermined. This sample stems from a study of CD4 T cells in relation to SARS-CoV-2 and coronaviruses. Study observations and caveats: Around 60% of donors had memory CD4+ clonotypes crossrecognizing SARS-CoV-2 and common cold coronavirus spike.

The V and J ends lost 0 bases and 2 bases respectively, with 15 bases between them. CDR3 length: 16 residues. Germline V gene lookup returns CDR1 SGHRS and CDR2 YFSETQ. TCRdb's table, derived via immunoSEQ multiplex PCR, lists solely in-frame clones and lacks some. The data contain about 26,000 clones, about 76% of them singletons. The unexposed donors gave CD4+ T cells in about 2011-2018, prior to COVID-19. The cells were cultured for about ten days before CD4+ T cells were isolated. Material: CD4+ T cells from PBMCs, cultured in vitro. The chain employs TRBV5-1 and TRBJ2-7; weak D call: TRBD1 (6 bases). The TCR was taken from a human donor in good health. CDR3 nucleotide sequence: TGCGCCAGCAGCTTGGGCTGGCGGACAGCTGCCTACGAGCAGTACTTC. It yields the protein CASSLGWRTAAYEQYF.